This TCR beta chain was found in a study of CD8 T cells in Susac syndrome. On the study more broadly: Patients with Susac syndrome were therapy-naive, taking corticosteroids, with some also receiving intravenous immunoglobulin, or taking intravenous immunoglobulin alone at the time their blood was drawn.

CD8+ and CD4+ T cells taken from blood had their TCR beta sequenced. Reverse transcription used roughly 0.45 to 1 ug RNA and random hexamers. Across 54 Vbeta and 13 Jbeta, immunoSEQ multiplex PCR amplified TCR beta CDR3. TCRdb reanalysed the immunoSEQ multiplex PCR reads using MiXCR and keeps one entry per CDR3 protein. The sample contains 77,000 or so distinct CDR3 sequences, more than 85% of which appear only once. Germline V gene sequence: CDR1 SGHRS, CDR2 YFSETQ. The ends lost 0 bases at V and 0 bases at J; junction bases unmatched: 6. CDR3 length equals 18 residues. This clonotype was detected a few times.

The source is a human donor with Susac syndrome. The V gene is TRBV5-1, the J gene TRBJ2-2; 9 positions agree with TRBD2. Input material: CD4+ T cells from PBMCs. The CDR3 is CASSLAGTSKSNTGELFF. Written as DNA, the CDR3 is TGCGCCAGCAGCTTGGCCGGGACTAGCAAGTCGAACACCGGGGAGCTGTTTTTT.